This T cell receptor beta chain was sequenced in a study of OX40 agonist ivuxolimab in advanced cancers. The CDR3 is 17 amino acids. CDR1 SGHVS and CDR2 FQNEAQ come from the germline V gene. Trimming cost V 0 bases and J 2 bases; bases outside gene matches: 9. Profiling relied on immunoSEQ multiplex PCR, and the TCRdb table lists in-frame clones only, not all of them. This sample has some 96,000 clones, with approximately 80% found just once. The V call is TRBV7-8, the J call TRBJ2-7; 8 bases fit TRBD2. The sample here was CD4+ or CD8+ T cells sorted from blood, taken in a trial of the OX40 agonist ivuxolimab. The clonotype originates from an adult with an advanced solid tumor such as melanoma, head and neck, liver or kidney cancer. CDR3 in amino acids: CASSLAPGGLSAYEQYF. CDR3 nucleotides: TGTGCCAGCAGCTTAGCGCCGGGAGGGCTCTCTGCCTACGAGCAGTACTTC.